This T cell receptor (beta chain) was sequenced in a study of control samples from healthy donors and cancer patients. The CDR3 is made up of 11 amino acids. The germline V gene has CDR1 SNHLY and CDR2 FYNNEI. V was trimmed by 5 bases and J by 2 bases, leaving 4 bases between them. Method: immunoSEQ multiplex PCR; TCRdb's copy keeps in-frame clones and lacks some. This sample has 95,000 to 150,000 clones, with over 75% found just once. The chain is built from TRBV2 and TRBJ2-7; D unresolved. This receptor was obtained from a man between 18 and 29 years old in good health. The sequencing sample was made of blood. As DNA, the CDR3 is TGTGCCAGCAGTATGACCTACGAGCAGTACTTC. Translation gives CASSMTYEQYF.